The next 15 T cell receptor beta chains were all read from a single sample in a study of spatial heterogeneity in lung cancer. Regarding time point: sample taken at primary tumor resection. Each CDR3 protein is one row after TCRdb ran MiXCR on the 5' RACE reads. This sample has more than 80,000 distinct CDR3 sequences; approximately 12% occur once, and the top ten carry about 40%. Sequencing was performed on PBMCs, taken at surgery. Source of these receptors: a male donor with early-stage non-small cell lung cancer.

V and J are TRBV29-1 and TRBJ2-1; TRBD1 matches at 10 bases. The germline V gene has CDR1 SQVTM and CDR2 ANQGSEA. Losses at the gene ends were 7 bases for V and 6 bases for J; bases not matched to a gene: 9. This CDR3 comprises 14 residues. This chain's CDR3 is CSASATGGSNEQFF. CDR3 nucleotides: TGCAGCGCGTCCGCGACAGGGGGCTCCAATGAGCAGTTCTTC.

This clonotype has a handful of counts. The chain recombines TRBV5-6 with TRBJ1-5; D gene unclear. The germline V gene has CDR1 SGHDT and CDR2 YYEEEE. The CDR3 length is 16 residues. V gave up 4 bases and J gave up 2 bases, with 16 bases separating them. The CDR3 region is CASSLHRFSGNQPQHF. CDR3 nucleotide sequence: TGTGCCAGCAGCCTCCACCGGTTTAGCGGCAATCAGCCCCAGCATTTT. Full variable domain (missing parts from reference TRBV5-6 and TRBJ1-5): DAGVTQSPTHLIKTRGQQVTLRCSPKSGHDTVSWYQQALGQGPQFIFQYYEEEERQRGNFPDRFSGHQFPNYSSELNVNALLLGDSALYLCASSLHRFSGNQPQHFGDGTRLSIL.

This clonotype was seen more than once but under ten times. The genes are TRBV5-1 and TRBJ2-7, with a tentative D call TRBD2 (5 bases). Trimming pared 0 bases from V and 0 bases from J, leaving 10 bases between. Per germline, CDR1 SGHRS and CDR2 YFSETQ. The CDR3 spans 15 residues. As DNA, the CDR3 is TGCGCCAGCAGCTTGGAGGCGGACTTCTCCTACGAGCAGTACTTC. This sequence encodes CASSLEADFSYEQYF. Variable domain in full (rest from reference TRBV5-1 and TRBJ2-7): KAGVTQTPRYLIKTRGQQVTLSCSPISGHRSVSWYQQTPGQGLQFLFEYFSETQRNKGNFPGRFSGRQFSNSRSEMNVSTLELGDSALYLCASSLEADFSYEQYFGPGTRLTVT.

The chain recombines TRBV11-1 with TRBJ2-3; TRBD2 is a possible D gene (6 bases). The V end was cut by 3 bases, the J end by 4 bases, with 8 bases between. This CDR3 is built from 13 residues. Germline assignment: CDR1 SGHAT and CDR2 FQDESV (reference sequence). CDR3 bases: TGTGCCAGCAGCTTGGCTAGCGCAGATACGCAGTATTTT. Amino acids: CASSLASADTQYF.

The genes are TRBV5-1 and TRBJ1-6; no clear D. Germline values: CDR1 SGHRS, CDR2 YFSETQ. The germline V and J ends were trimmed by 6 bases and 13 bases, with 20 bases remaining between them. The CDR3 spans 14 residues. CDR3 amino acids: CASNTDGPVGPLHF. The CDR3 coding sequence is TGCGCCAGCAACACGGACGGCCCCGTGGGCCCCCTCCACTTT.

The rearrangement links TRBV2 to TRBJ1-6, with no clear D. V was shortened by 2 bases and J by 10 bases, with 6 bases between the two germline ends. This CDR3 has 12 amino acids. The germline V gene encodes CDR1 SNHLY and CDR2 FYNNEI. The CDR3 sequence: CASSELYSPLHF. CDR3 sequence (DNA): TGTGCCAGCAGTGAATTATACTCACCCCTCCACTTT.

This clonotype was recorded a few times. V is TRBV20-1 and J is TRBJ2-3, with TRBD2 matching 7 bases. After removal of 2 bases from V and 2 bases from J, the junction contained 4 bases not matched to a gene. The CDR3 runs 14 residues. Germline CDR1 and CDR2: DFQATT and SNEGSKA (reference sequence). This chain's CDR3 is CSARSGALTDTQYF. CDR3 nucleotide sequence: TGCAGTGCTAGAAGCGGGGCTCTCACAGATACGCAGTATTTT.

This clonotype was seen a handful of times. CDR3 coding DNA: TGTGCCAGCAGCTTAGGACTACCGAGGACCGGGGAGCTGTTTTTT. Residues: CASSLGLPRTGELFF. The chain recombines TRBV7-9 with TRBJ2-2, with TRBD2 as a possible D gene (5 bases). Germline CDR1 and CDR2: SEHNR and FQNEAQ (reference sequence). The CDR3 sequence is 15 residues long. Trimming stripped 1 base from V and 5 bases from J, with 11 bases between.

This clonotype was seen once. The chain uses TRBV20-1 and TRBJ2-1, with 8 bases matching TRBD1. With V trimmed by 3 bases and J by 3 bases, 7 bases remained unmatched. The germline gives CDR1 DFQATT, CDR2 SNEGSKA (reference sequence). The CDR3 extends over 15 amino acids. CDR3 sequence: CSARDGDRIYNEQFF. DNA for the CDR3: TGCAGTGCTAGGGATGGGGACAGGATCTACAATGAGCAGTTCTTC.

This clonotype was seen a handful of times. This chain uses TRBV7-2 with TRBJ2-1; unclear D gene. V shed 1 base and J shed 4 bases, with 8 bases lying between them. Germline CDR1 reads SGHTA; CDR2 reads FQGNSA. There are 14 residues in the CDR3. CDR3 protein: CASSLGSDYNEQFF. The CDR3 DNA is TGTGCCAGCAGCTTAGGAAGCGATTACAATGAGCAGTTCTTC.

This chain joins TRBV29-1 and TRBJ2-5; D is uncertain. CDR3 size: 11 residues. Germline-derived CDR1 and CDR2 are SQVTM and ANQGSEA. V shed 3 bases and J shed 5 bases, with 7 bases lying between them. The CDR3 DNA follows: TGCAGCGTTGAGGAGACGGAGACCCAGTACTTC. It encodes CSVEETETQYF.

V usage is TRBV7-2 and J usage is TRBJ2-1, with 8 bases aligning to TRBD2. The ends lost 5 bases at V and 9 bases at J; junction bases unmatched: 12. This CDR3 has 15 residues. Germline lookup yields CDR1 SGHTA and CDR2 FQGNSA. The CDR3 coding sequence is TGTGCCAGCAGCCGAGCGGGAGAACACCGAGGTGAGCAGTTCTTC. It yields the protein CASSRAGEHRGEQFF.

This clonotype was recorded at least ten times. The V call is TRBV12-3 or TRBV12-4, the J call TRBJ2-4, with no clear D. The V and J ends lost 3 bases and 5 bases respectively, with 5 bases between them. This CDR3 region has 12 residues. Here the CDR3 DNA reads TGTGCCAGCAGTTTCGACCAAAACATTCAGTACTTC. Protein sequence: CASSFDQNIQYF.

This clonotype came up a few times. This rearrangement joins TRBV27 to TRBJ1-4; TRBD1 might be the D (5 bases). Germline-derived CDR1 and CDR2 are MNHEY and SMNVEV (reference sequence). Trimming took off 6 bases at V and 8 bases at J, with 7 bases between the two ends. This CDR3 has 11 amino acids. The CDR3 protein is CASRKGEKLFF. Written as DNA, the CDR3 is TGTGCCAGCAGAAAGGGGGAAAAACTGTTTTTT.

This clonotype showed up just a few times. The chain links TRBV5-6 to TRBJ2-4, with 12 nucleotides matching TRBD1. CDR3 size: 17 residues. The trim removed 4 bases at V and 6 bases at J, leaving 11 bases unmatched. Per the germline V gene, CDR1 is SGHDT and CDR2 is YYEEEE. CDR3 coding DNA: TGTGCCAGCAGCATTGGGCCGGGACAGGGGGCGAGAAACATTCAGTACTTC. This gives the protein CASSIGPGQGARNIQYF.